One sample yielded the 27 T cell receptor beta chains listed below, sequenced in a study of blood T cell repertoires in COVID-19. Libraries were prepared by immunoSEQ multiplex PCR; TCRdb keeps only in-frame clonotypes and omits some of them. The table records about 100,000 clones, roughly 79% of them present only once. What was sequenced was peripheral blood. The receptor source for this set is an elderly man with COVID-19, enrolled during active disease.

This clone occurred once. This chain joins TRBV13 and TRBJ1-6; a weak D match, TRBD1 (5 bases). Trimming shortened V by 4 bases and J by 0 bases, and 7 bases separated the two germline ends. Germline assignment: CDR1 PRHDT and CDR2 FYEKMQ (reference sequence). There are 15 residues in the CDR3. CDR3 nucleotides: TGTGCCAGCAGCTCCAGGGACTCCTATAATTCACCCCTCCACTTT. Its protein is CASSSRDSYNSPLHF.

This rearrangement joins TRBV4-2 to TRBJ1-2, with 12 bases lining up with TRBD1. In germline, CDR1 is LGHNA, CDR2 YNFKEQ. This CDR3 spans 15 amino acids. V lost 3 bases, J lost 8 bases, and 7 bases stayed unmatched. The CDR3 DNA reads TGTGCCAGCAGCCACCCGGGACAGGGGGCGCGAGGCTACACCTTC. This sequence encodes CASSHPGQGARGYTF.

The CDR3 DNA sequence: TGTGCCAGCACTCACAGACAGGTTGGTGGCTACACCTTC. Protein: CASTHRQVGGYTF. The V gene is TRBV6-5, the J gene TRBJ1-2, with D perhaps matching TRBD1 (6 bases). The CDR3 loop spans 13 amino acids. Germline V lookup: CDR1 MNHEY, CDR2 SVGAGI. V dropped 7 bases and J dropped 7 bases, with 16 bases sitting between them.

J is TRBJ1-4 and V is TRBV4-2; D remains ambiguous. The germline V gene encodes CDR1 LGHNA and CDR2 YNFKEQ. The CDR3 has 14 amino acids. V lost 3 bases to trimming and J lost 4 bases, with 9 bases between them. The CDR3 sequence is CASSQSQFNEKLFF. In DNA form, the CDR3 reads TGTGCCAGCAGCCAGTCACAGTTTAATGAAAAACTGTTTTTT.

This rearrangement joins TRBV10-3 to TRBJ1-4; perhaps TRBD1 as D (6 bases). Trimming shortened V by 3 bases and J by 5 bases, and 16 bases separated the two germline ends. CDR1 is ENHRY and CDR2 is SYGVKD in the germline V gene. CDR3 size: 16 residues. In DNA, the CDR3 is TGTGCCATCAGTGACCCCCGGACAGCCGGAAATGAAAAACTGTTTTTT. It codes for CAISDPRTAGNEKLFF.

The table lists this clone with a count of one. The gene calls are TRBV20-1 and TRBJ2-3, with TRBD2 identical over 7 bases. CDR3 length: 17 residues. Looked up from germline, CDR1 is DFQATT and CDR2 is SNEGSKA (reference sequence). Trimming cost V 3 bases and J 3 bases; bases outside gene matches: 15. CDR3 loop: CSASSPSLAVETDTQYF. For the CDR3, the DNA is TGCAGTGCTAGTTCCCCCTCCCTAGCGGTAGAGACAGATACGCAGTATTTT.

This clone was detected once. One end of the junction fails to match germline, which may point to a read error. The chain combines TRBV7-9 with TRBJ2-3; tentative D call: TRBD2 (5 bases). The germline V gene encodes CDR1 SEHNR and CDR2 FQNEAQ (reference sequence). This CDR3 comprises 16 residues. The CDR3 loop reads CVSSLAGLLSTDTQYF. The CDR3, as DNA: TGTGTCAGCAGCTTAGCCGGACTGCTTAGCACAGATACGCAGTATTTT.

For this clone: An end of the junction differs from the germline gene, which may be a read error. The chain links TRBV19 to TRBJ2-7; 7 bases agree with TRBD1. This CDR3 comprises 14 residues. CDR1 and CDR2 (germline): LNHDA, SQIVND (reference sequence). In DNA form, the CDR3 reads TGTGTCAGTAGTCTTGGTGGGACAGACTACGAGCAGTACTTC. It translates to CVSSLGGTDYEQYF.

This chain joins TRBV10-3 and TRBJ2-7; TRBD2 agrees at 14 bases. V shed 4 bases, J shed 3 bases, and the junction held 2 bases outside the gene matches. The CDR3 contains 15 residues. In germline, CDR1 is ENHRY, CDR2 SYGVKD. This chain's CDR3 is CAISGGLAGDYEQYF. The CDR3 coding sequence is TGTGCCATCAGTGGGGGACTAGCGGGGGACTACGAGCAGTACTTC.

The chain recombines TRBV7-2 with TRBJ2-7; no clear D gene. The length of the CDR3 is 15 residues. Germline V gene data show CDR1 as SGHTA and CDR2 as FQGNSA. V was shortened by 5 bases and J by 1 base, with 15 bases between the two germline ends. CDR3 protein: CASSPRLRGSYEQYF. The CDR3 DNA reads as TGTGCCAGCAGCCCCCGCCTTCGCGGTTCCTACGAGCAGTACTTC. The full variable domain, completed using reference TRBV7-2 and TRBJ2-7, is GAGVSQSPSNKVTEKGKDVELRCDPISGHTALYWYRQSLGQGLEFLIYFQGNSAPDKSGLPSDRFSAERTGGSVSTLTIQRTQQEDSAVYLCASSPRLRGSYEQYFGPGTRLTVT.

The gene calls are TRBV10-3 and TRBJ1-1, with 9 bases identical to TRBD1. The germline gives CDR1 ENHRY, CDR2 SYGVKD. This CDR3 is 14 amino acids long. With 7 bases clipped from V and 1 base from J, the junction kept 4 bases outside the gene matches. Here the CDR3 reads CAINPGQGNTEAFF. The CDR3 nucleotides are TGTGCCATCAACCCGGGACAGGGGAACACTGAAGCTTTCTTT.

The V call is TRBV10-3, the J call TRBJ2-5; 9 nucleotides agree with TRBD1. The CDR3 runs to 13 residues. V lost 10 bases and J lost 4; bases outside the gene matches: 7. Germline V gene data show CDR1 as ENHRY and CDR2 as SYGVKD. DNA of the CDR3: TGTGCCACCAGGACAGGGGCGACAGAGACCCAGTACTTC. As protein: CATRTGATETQYF.

The V gene is TRBV19, the J gene TRBJ1-3; D gene unclear. CDR1 LNHDA and CDR2 SQIVND come from the germline V gene (reference sequence). The CDR3 has 15 residues. CDR3 sequence: CGTKAGGYSGNTIYF. CDR3 nucleotide sequence: TGTGGCACGAAGGCCGGCGGCTACTCTGGAAACACCATATATTTT.

This chain uses TRBV28 with TRBJ1-1, with D possibly being TRBD1 (5 bases). Trimming took 3 bases from V and 0 from J, leaving 8 bases between them. The CDR3 totals 14 residues. From germline, CDR1 is MDHEN and CDR2 SYDVKM. In DNA, the CDR3 is TGTGCCAGCAGTTTGGGGCAAATGAACACTGAAGCTTTCTTT. Amino acid sequence: CASSLGQMNTEAFF.

This sequence joins TRBV9 and TRBJ1-2; 10 positions match TRBD1. The CDR3 is made up of 15 amino acids. Per germline, CDR1 SGDLS and CDR2 YYNGEE. V trimming: 0 bases; J trimming: 6 bases; junction bases outside the gene matches: 5. The CDR3 nucleotides read TGTGCCAGCAGCGTAGGGGACAGGGGAAGGGATGGCTACACCTTC. As protein: CASSVGDRGRDGYTF.

This chain links TRBV30 with TRBJ1-1; the D gene is possibly TRBD1 (5 bases). In germline, CDR1 is GTSNPN, CDR2 SVGIG (reference sequence). This CDR3 has 14 amino acids. V was cut by 1 base and J by 4 bases, with 13 bases left in between. Here the CDR3 reads CAWSAGGGSTEAFF. The CDR3 DNA reads TGTGCCTGGAGTGCCGGCGGGGGGAGCACTGAAGCTTTCTTT.

The table lists this clone with a count of one. The chain carries TRBV3-1 (or the pseudogene TRBV3-2) and TRBJ1-3, with D perhaps TRBD1 (5 bases). CDR1 and CDR2 from the germline V gene are LGHDT and YNNKEL (reference sequence). This CDR3 has 16 residues. Trimming shortened V by 1 base and J by 2 bases, and 12 bases separated the two germline ends. CDR3 residues: CASSQGQGYAGNTIYF. The CDR3 bases are TGTGCCAGCAGCCAAGGTCAGGGATACGCTGGAAACACCATATATTTT.

The rearrangement joins TRBV11-2 to TRBJ2-5; no reliable D call. Deletions cut 5 bases from V and 0 bases from J, with 19 bases between. This CDR3 contains 17 residues. Germline-derived CDR1 and CDR2 are SGHAT and FQNNGV. CDR3 residues: CASSHVTLPGHQETQYF. CDR3 nucleotide sequence: TGTGCCAGCAGCCACGTCACGTTGCCAGGTCACCAAGAGACCCAGTACTTC.

The V and J genes are TRBV6-5 and TRBJ2-7, with D tentatively TRBD1 (6 bases). Per germline, CDR1 MNHEY and CDR2 SVGAGI. V gave up 6 bases and J gave up 1 base, with 13 bases separating them. This CDR3 spans 14 amino acids. The CDR3 is CASRGHTLSYEQYF. In nucleotides, the CDR3 is TGTGCCAGCAGGGGACACACCCTATCCTACGAGCAGTACTTC.

The chain has TRBV19 and TRBJ2-1; D possibly corresponds to TRBD2 (6 bases). This CDR3 contains 15 residues. V was trimmed by 5 bases and J by 0 bases, leaving 11 bases between them. Germline CDR1 and CDR2: LNHDA and SQIVND (reference sequence). The CDR3 DNA reads as TGTGCCAGTAGTTCCGGAGGGAGCTCCTACAATGAGCAGTTCTTC. It yields the protein CASSSGGSSYNEQFF.

This chain uses TRBV5-8 with TRBJ1-1, with 7 nucleotides matching TRBD1. Per germline, CDR1 SGHTS and CDR2 YDEGEE. This CDR3 is built from 13 residues. V gave up 2 bases and J gave up 5 bases; unmatched junction bases: 3. CDR3 bases: TGTGCCAGCAGCTTCACAGGGGAAACTGAAGCTTTCTTT. Residues: CASSFTGETEAFF.

This clone appeared a few times. This rearrangement joins TRBV6-5 to TRBJ2-3; 11 nucleotides align to TRBD2. CDR1 and CDR2 (germline): MNHEY, SVGAGI. Germline trimming cut 2 bases from V and 1 base from J; bases unmatched to any gene: 2. The CDR3 consists of 16 residues. The CDR3 protein is CASSYGSGGGTDTQYF. The DNA for the CDR3 is TGTGCCAGCAGTTACGGTAGCGGGGGGGGCACAGATACGCAGTATTTT.

The chain is built from TRBV6-1 and TRBJ2-7, with 12 bases lining up with TRBD2. Germline V lookup: CDR1 MNHNS, CDR2 SASEGT. V shed 6 bases, J shed 1 base, and the junction held 10 bases outside the gene matches. This CDR3 is built from 17 residues. CDR3 nucleotides: TGTGCCAGCAGCGAAAAAAAGACTAGCGGGAGATCCTACGAGCAGTACTTC. Amino acids: CASSEKKTSGRSYEQYF.

The V and J genes are TRBV5-1 and TRBJ1-4, with TRBD1 matching 7 bases. The CDR3 has 15 residues. The trim removed 1 base at V and 7 bases at J, leaving 7 bases unmatched. Germline V gene lookup returns CDR1 SGHRS and CDR2 YFSETQ. CDR3 sequence: CASSLFGTVSEKLFF. The CDR3 DNA sequence: TGCGCCAGCAGCTTGTTCGGGACAGTGAGTGAAAAACTGTTTTTT.

The table lists this clone with a few counts. The J gene is TRBJ2-2, the V gene TRBV3-1 (or the pseudogene TRBV3-2); 11 bases map to TRBD2. V lost 0 bases to trimming and J lost 0 bases; unmatched junction nucleotides: 9. CDR1 LGHDT and CDR2 YNNKEL come from the germline V gene (reference sequence). This CDR3 spans 20 amino acids. The CDR3 reads CASSQDPPGLAGANTGELFF. In nucleotides, the CDR3 is TGTGCCAGCAGCCAAGATCCCCCCGGACTAGCGGGCGCGAACACCGGGGAGCTGTTTTTT.

The V call is TRBV5-1, the J call TRBJ2-5; D perhaps matches TRBD1 (5 bases). This CDR3 is 14 amino acids long. V was clipped by 1 base and J by 2 bases, with 9 bases between them. Germline values: CDR1 SGHRS, CDR2 YFSETQ. In DNA, the CDR3 is TGCGCCAGCAGCTTGACCGACAGACAAGAGACCCAGTACTTC. Its translation is CASSLTDRQETQYF.

CDR3 protein: CASSFRQGENTGELFF. CDR3 nucleotide sequence: TGTGCCAGCAGCTTCCGACAGGGGGAGAACACCGGGGAGCTGTTTTTT. The chain couples TRBV7-9 to TRBJ2-2, with 9 bases lining up with TRBD1. Trimming cost V 3 bases and J 1 base; bases outside gene matches: 3. This CDR3 has 16 residues. Germline V gene sequence: CDR1 SEHNR, CDR2 FQNEAQ (reference sequence). Drawing the rest from reference TRBV7-9 and TRBJ2-2, the complete variable domain is DTGVSQNPRHKITKRGQNVTFRCDPISEHNRLYWYRQTLGQGPEFLTYFQNEAQLEKSRLLSDRFSAERPKGSFSTLEIQRTEQGDSAMYLCASSFRQGENTGELFFGEGSRLTVL.